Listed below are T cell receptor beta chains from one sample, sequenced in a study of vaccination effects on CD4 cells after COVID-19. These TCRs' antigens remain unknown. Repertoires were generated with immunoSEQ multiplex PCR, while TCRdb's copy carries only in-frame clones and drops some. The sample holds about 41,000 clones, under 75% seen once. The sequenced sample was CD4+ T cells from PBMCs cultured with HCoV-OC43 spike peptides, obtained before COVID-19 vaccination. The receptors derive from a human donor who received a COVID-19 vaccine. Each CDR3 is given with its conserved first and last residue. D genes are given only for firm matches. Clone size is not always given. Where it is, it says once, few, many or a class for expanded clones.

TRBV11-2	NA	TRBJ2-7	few	CASSFYQARYEQYF	TGTGCCAGCAGCTTTTACCAGGCCAGATACGAGCAGTACTTC
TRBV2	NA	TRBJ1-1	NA	CASSLDGLNTEAFF	TGTGCCAGCAGCCTAGACGGACTGAACACTGAAGCTTTCTTT
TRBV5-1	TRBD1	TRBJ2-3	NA	CASSLGTGPILTDTQYF	TGCGCCAGCAGCTTGGGGACAGGGCCGATACTCACAGATACGCAGTATTTT
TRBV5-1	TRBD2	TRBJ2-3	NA	CASSLAAGGTDTQYF	TGCGCCAGCAGCTTGGCAGCGGGAGGGACAGATACGCAGTATTTT
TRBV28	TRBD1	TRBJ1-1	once	CASSLPGQGKIEAFF	TGTGCCAGCAGTTTACCGGGACAGGGGAAAATAGAAGCTTTCTTT
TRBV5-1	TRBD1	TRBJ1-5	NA	CASSTGQVNQPQHF	TGCGCCAGCAGCACCGGACAGGTTAATCAGCCCCAGCATTTT
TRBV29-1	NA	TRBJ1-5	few	CSVETGAGQPQHF	TGCAGCGTTGAAACAGGAGCAGGGCAGCCCCAGCATTTT
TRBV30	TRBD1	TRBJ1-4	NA	CACHPGQQNEKLFF	TGTGCCTGCCACCCGGGACAGCAAAATGAAAAACTGTTTTTT
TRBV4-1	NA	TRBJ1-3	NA	CASSQDRNSGNTIYF	TGCGCCAGCAGCCAAGACCGGAACTCTGGAAACACCATATATTTT
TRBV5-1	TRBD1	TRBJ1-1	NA	CASSPQGAEAFF	TGCGCCAGCAGCCCACAGGGGGCTGAAGCTTTCTTT
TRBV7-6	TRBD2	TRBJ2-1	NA	CASSSDNRLAGAPSYNEQFF	TGTGCCAGCAGCTCCGACAACAGACTAGCGGGGGCTCCTTCCTACAATGAGCAGTTCTTC
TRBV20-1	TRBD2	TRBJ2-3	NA	CSASFKGLAGGLSTDTQYF	TGCAGTGCTAGTTTTAAGGGACTAGCGGGAGGACTTAGCACAGATACGCAGTATTTT
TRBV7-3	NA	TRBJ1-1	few	CASSLERNTEAFF	TGTGCCAGCAGTTTAGAGCGGAACACTGAAGCTTTCTTT
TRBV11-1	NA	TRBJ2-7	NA	CASSPRRTVSYEQYF	TGTGCCAGCAGCCCCCGGCGGACGGTCTCCTACGAGCAGTACTTC
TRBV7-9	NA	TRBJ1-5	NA	CASSLAQGQPQHF	TGTGCCAGCAGCTTAGCGCAGGGACAGCCCCAGCATTTT
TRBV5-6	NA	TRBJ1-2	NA	CASSLIGSGGGYTF	TGTGCCAGCAGCTTGATTGGGTCCGGGGGTGGCTACACCTTC
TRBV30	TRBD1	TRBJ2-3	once	CAWRSQGAGADTQYF	TGTGCCTGGAGGTCGCAGGGGGCAGGGGCAGATACGCAGTATTTT
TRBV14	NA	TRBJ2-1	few	CASRDMRGSSYNEQFF	TGTGCCAGCAGGGACATGAGGGGGAGCTCCTACAATGAGCAGTTCTTC
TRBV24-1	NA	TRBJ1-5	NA	CATSDPRTGNQPQHF	TGTGCCACCAGTGACCCCCGGACGGGCAATCAGCCCCAGCATTTT
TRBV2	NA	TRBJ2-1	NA	CASSEVRGVSYNEQFF	TGTGCCAGCAGTGAGGTCAGGGGAGTCTCCTACAATGAGCAGTTCTTC
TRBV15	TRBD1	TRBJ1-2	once	CATSRERTGSGYTF	TGTGCCACCAGCAGAGAAAGGACAGGATCCGGCTACACCTTC
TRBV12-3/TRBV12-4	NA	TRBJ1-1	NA	CASRPGGITEAFF	TGTGCCAGCAGACCCGGGGGGATTACTGAAGCTTTCTTT
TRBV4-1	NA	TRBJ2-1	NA	CASSQGAKVNEQFF	TGCGCCAGCAGCCAAGGGGCGAAAGTGAATGAGCAGTTCTTC
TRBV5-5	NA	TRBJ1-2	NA	CASTIGVGNYGYTF	TGTGCCAGCACCATCGGGGTGGGAAACTATGGCTACACCTTC
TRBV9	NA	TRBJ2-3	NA	CASSPLYPSTDTQYF	TGTGCCAGCAGCCCACTTTACCCTAGCACAGATACGCAGTATTTT
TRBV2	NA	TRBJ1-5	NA	CASTPMGGSNQPQHF	TGTGCCAGCACCCCCATGGGGGGTAGCAATCAGCCCCAGCATTTT
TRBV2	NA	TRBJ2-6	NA	CASIPGTGTGANVLTF	TGTGCCAGCATTCCGGGGACGGGCACAGGGGCCAACGTCCTGACTTTC
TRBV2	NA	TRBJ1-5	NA	CASGISRFSNQPQHF	TGTGCCAGCGGGATTTCACGATTTAGCAATCAGCCCCAGCATTTT
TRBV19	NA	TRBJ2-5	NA	CASSDGSKGRETQYF	TGTGCCAGTAGTGATGGTTCTAAGGGTAGAGAGACCCAGTACTTC
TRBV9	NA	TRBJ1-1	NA	CASSSPREGNTEAFF	TGTGCCAGCAGCTCACCCCGGGAAGGAAACACTGAAGCTTTCTTT
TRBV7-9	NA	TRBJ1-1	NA	CASATRRGGQTEAFF	TGTGCCAGCGCCACTCGGAGGGGGGGGCAGACTGAAGCTTTCTTT
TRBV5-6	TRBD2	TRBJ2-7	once	CASSLAPREVEQYF	TGTGCCAGCAGCTTGGCCCCCCGGGAGGTCGAGCAGTACTTC
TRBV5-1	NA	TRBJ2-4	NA	CASSRSTNDLAKNIQYF	TGCGCCAGCAGTCGGAGTACGAATGACCTAGCCAAAAACATTCAGTACTTC